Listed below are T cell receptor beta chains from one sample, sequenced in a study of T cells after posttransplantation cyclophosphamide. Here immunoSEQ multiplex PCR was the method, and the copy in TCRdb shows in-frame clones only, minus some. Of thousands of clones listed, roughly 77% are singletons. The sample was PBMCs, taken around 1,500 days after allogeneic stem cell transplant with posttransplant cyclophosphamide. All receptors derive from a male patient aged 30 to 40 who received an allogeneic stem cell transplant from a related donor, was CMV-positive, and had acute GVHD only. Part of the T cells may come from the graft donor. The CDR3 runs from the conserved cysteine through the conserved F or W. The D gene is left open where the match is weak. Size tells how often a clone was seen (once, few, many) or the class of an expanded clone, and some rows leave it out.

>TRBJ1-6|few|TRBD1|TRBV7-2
TGTGCCAGCAGCTTATATGGGGGACAGTTTGATTCACCCCTCCACTTT
CASSLYGGQFDSPLHF
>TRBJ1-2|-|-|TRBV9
TGTGCCAGCAGCCCAGAAGGGGTAGCTAACTATGGCTACACCTTC
CASSPEGVANYGYTF
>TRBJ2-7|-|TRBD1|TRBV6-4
TGTGCCAGCAGTGACTCGATTCTAACAGGGGGGACCTACGAGCAGTACTTC
CASSDSILTGGTYEQYF
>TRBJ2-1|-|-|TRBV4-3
TGCGCCAGCAGCGGGAGGCGGGGGCCTGGCAATGAGCAGTTCTTC
CASSGRRGPGNEQFF
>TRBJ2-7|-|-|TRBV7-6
TGTGCCAGCACCGCGACGGAGGTTTCCTACGAGCAGTACTTC
CASTATEVSYEQYF
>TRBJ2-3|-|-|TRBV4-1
TGCGCCAGCAGCCAAGCCCCTCCGACGGAGACCCCCGGGGTCCATTCTACGCAGTATTTT
CASSQAPPTETPGVHSTQYF
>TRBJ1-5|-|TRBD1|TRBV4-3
TGCGCCAGCAGCCAAGATGGAGGGGGCAGACAGCCCCAGCATTTT
CASSQDGGGRQPQHF
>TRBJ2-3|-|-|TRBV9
TGTGCCAGCAGCTACCTAAACCTAGCGGATACGCAGTATTTT
CASSYLNLADTQYF
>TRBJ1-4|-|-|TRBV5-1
TGCGCCAGCAGACTGACAGGCGGGGGAGAAAAACTGTTTTTT
CASRLTGGGEKLFF
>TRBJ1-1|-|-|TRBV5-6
TGTGCCAGCAGCTTAGAGCCCACTGAAGCTTTCTTT
CASSLEPTEAFF
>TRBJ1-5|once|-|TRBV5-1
TGCGCCAGCAGCTTGGCAGGGGTTGCCAATCAGCCCCAGCATTTT
CASSLAGVANQPQHF
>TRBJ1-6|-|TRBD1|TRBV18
TGTGCCAGCTCACCACAGGACAGGGGTCATTCACCCCTCCACTTT
CASSPQDRGHSPLHF
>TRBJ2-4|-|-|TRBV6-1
TGTGCCAGCAGTGAATCGAAAAACATTCAGTACTTC
CASSESKNIQYF
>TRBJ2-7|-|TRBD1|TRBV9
TGTGCCAGCAGCGCAATTTCGACAGGGGGGGCGGACGAGCAGTACTTC
CASSAISTGGADEQYF
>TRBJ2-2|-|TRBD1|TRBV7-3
TGTGCCAGCAGCTTAGACAGGGCTAACACCGGGGAGCTGTTTTTT
CASSLDRANTGELFF
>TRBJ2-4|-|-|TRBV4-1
TGCGCCAGCAGCCGATCACAAGTAGCCAAAAACATTCAGTACTTC
CASSRSQVAKNIQYF
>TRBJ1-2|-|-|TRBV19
TGTGCCAGTAGCTTCAACGAAGCTTATGGCTACACCTTC
CASSFNEAYGYTF
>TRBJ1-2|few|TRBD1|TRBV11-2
TGTGCCAGCAGCTTAGGACAGGGGGCAGGCTACACCTTC
CASSLGQGAGYTF
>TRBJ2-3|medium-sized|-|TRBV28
TGTGCCAGCAGCCGCATAATTATGACCGTCGCGGGCACAGATACGCAGTATTTT
CASSRIIMTVAGTDTQYF
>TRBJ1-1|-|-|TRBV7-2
TGTGCCAGCAGCTTAGGGGGGCGCATGGACACTGAAGCTTTCTTT
CASSLGGRMDTEAFF
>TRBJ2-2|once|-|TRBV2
TGTGCCAGCAGTGAGTTGGGGCAGGACACCGGGGAGCTGTTTTTT
CASSELGQDTGELFF
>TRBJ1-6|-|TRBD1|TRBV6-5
TGTGCCAGCAAACGGACCGGGACAGAGAATTCACCCCTCCACTTT
CASKRTGTENSPLHF
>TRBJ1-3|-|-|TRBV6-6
TGTGCCAGCAGTCCCACCGGGACAACTGGAAACACCATATATTTT
CASSPTGTTGNTIYF
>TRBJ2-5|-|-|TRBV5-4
TGTGCCAGCAGCTTCGGGGGGCCCCGGGAGACCCAGTACTTC
CASSFGGPRETQYF
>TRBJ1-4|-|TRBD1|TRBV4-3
TGCGCCAGCAGCCCGAGACCGACAGGGGGACAAGAAAAACTGTTTTTT
CASSPRPTGGQEKLFF
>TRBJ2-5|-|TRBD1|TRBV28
TGTGCCAGCAGTCTCCTGGGACAGGGGGGGTCTCGAGAGACCCAGTACTTC
CASSLLGQGGSRETQYF
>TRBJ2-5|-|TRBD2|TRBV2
TGTGCCAGCAGTGAATACGGGGGGGCCCGGGAGACCCAGTACTTC
CASSEYGGARETQYF
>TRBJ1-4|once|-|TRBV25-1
TGTGCCAGCAGTGGGGGCCAGGGGCTCCGCGAAAAACTGTTTTTT
CASSGGQGLREKLFF
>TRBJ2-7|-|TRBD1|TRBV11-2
TGTGCCAGCAGCTCGGACAGGGGATTTACCGAGCAGTACTTC
CASSSDRGFTEQYF
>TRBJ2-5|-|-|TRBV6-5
TGTGCCAGCAGTTACAATGGGCTTGGGGAGACCCAGTACTTC
CASSYNGLGETQYF
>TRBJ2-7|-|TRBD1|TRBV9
TGTGCCAGCAGCACAGGGACAGACCCCTACGAGCAGTACTTC
CASSTGTDPYEQYF
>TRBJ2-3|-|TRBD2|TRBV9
TGTGCCAGCAGCGATTTAGCGGGCCCGAGCGGAACAGATACGCAGTATTTT
CASSDLAGPSGTDTQYF
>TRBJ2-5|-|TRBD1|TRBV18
TGTGCCAGCTCACCACTGAACGACAGGGAAGAGACCCAGTACTTC
CASSPLNDREETQYF
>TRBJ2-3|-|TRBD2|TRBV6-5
TGTGCCAGTAGGCTAGCGGGGGGGCCAGAGTCCACGCAGTATTTT
CASRLAGGPESTQYF
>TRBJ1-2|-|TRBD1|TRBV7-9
TGTGCCAGCAGCCTAGAGGACAGGGTGGATGGCTACACCTTC
CASSLEDRVDGYTF
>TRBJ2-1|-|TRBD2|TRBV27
TGTGCCAGCAGTTTAGGGGCGGGGGGCTTTGATGAGCAGTTCTTC
CASSLGAGGFDEQFF
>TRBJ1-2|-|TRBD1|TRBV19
TGTGCCAGTAGTATACAGGGGGGCCGTGGCTACACCTTC
CASSIQGGRGYTF
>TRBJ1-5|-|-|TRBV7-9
TGTGCCAGCAGCTTGATGGGGGCGCAGCCCCAGCATTTT
CASSLMGAQPQHF
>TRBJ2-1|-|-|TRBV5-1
TGCGCCAGCAGCTCAACAGGGGGTTCAGCGGGGGGTTACAATGAGCAGTTCTTC
CASSSTGGSAGGYNEQFF
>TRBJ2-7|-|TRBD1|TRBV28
TGTGCCAGCAGTCAAGACAGGGTTTCCTACGAGCAGTACTTC
CASSQDRVSYEQYF
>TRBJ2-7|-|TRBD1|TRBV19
TGTGCCAGTAGTAGGGGACAGAACTACGAGCAGTACTTC
CASSRGQNYEQYF
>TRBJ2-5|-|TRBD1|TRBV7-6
TGTGCCAGCAGCTTAGGGGACAGGGAGCGAAAAGAGACCCAGTACTTC
CASSLGDRERKETQYF
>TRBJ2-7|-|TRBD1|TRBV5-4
TGTGCCAGCAGCTCGGAATCGGACAGGGGATGGCCCTACGAGCAGTACTTC
CASSSESDRGWPYEQYF
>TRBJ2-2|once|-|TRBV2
TGTGCCAGCAAGGGCAGGGCGGACACCGGGGAGCTGTTTTTT
CASKGRADTGELFF
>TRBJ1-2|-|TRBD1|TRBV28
TGTGCCAGCATCCCGCTCAGGACAGGCTTTTTAGGTTACACCTTC
CASIPLRTGFLGYTF
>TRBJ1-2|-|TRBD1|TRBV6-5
TGTGCCAGCATTACGCAGGGGGCTGGAGGCTACACCTTC
CASITQGAGGYTF
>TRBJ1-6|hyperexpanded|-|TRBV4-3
TGCGCCAGCAGCCATTTGACTTATAATTCACCCCTCCACTTT
CASSHLTYNSPLHF
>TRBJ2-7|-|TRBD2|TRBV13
TGTGCCAGCAGCCTCCGGACTAGCGGATCCTACGAGCAGTACTTC
CASSLRTSGSYEQYF
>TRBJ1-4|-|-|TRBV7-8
TGTGCCAGCAGCTTGGTGGCTGGGGGGATTGAAAAACTGTTTTTT
CASSLVAGGIEKLFF
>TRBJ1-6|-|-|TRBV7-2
TGTGCCAGCAGCGCGATCCTCTCCTATAATTCACCCCTCCACTTT
CASSAILSYNSPLHF
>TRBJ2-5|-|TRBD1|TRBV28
TGTGCCAGCAGCTTAGCGGGGACAGGGGTCACGTACCAAGAGACCCAGTACTTC
CASSLAGTGVTYQETQYF
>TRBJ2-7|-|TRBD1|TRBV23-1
TGCGCCAGCACGCCGCTAAAAACGATCAACAGGGGCTACGAGCAGTACTTC
CASTPLKTINRGYEQYF
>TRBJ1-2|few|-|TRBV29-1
TGCAGCGTTGACGAACAGGGAGGCTACACCTTC
CSVDEQGGYTF
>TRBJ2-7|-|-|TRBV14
TGTGCCAGCAGCCAAGATCGGAGGAGTCAGTACTTC
CASSQDRRSQYF
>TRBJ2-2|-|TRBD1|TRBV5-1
TGCGCCAGCCGCCTCGGCACAGGGGGCCCCACCGGGGAGCTGTTTTTT
CASRLGTGGPTGELFF
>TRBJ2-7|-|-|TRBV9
TGTGCCAGCAGCGTAGCTGCGGGGATGTACGAGCAGTACTTC
CASSVAAGMYEQYF
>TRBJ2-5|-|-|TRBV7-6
TGTGCCAGCAGCCCCCGACGTAGCGCTGAGACCCAGTACTTC
CASSPRRSAETQYF
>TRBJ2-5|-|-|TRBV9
TGTGCCAGCAGCGTAGATCAGACACCCGGAGAGACCCAGTACTTC
CASSVDQTPGETQYF
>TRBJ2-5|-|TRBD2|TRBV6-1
TGTGCCACCGAACTAGCGGGCCAAGAGACCCAGTACTTC
CATELAGQETQYF